A single sample is the source of the 13 T cell receptor beta chains below, sequenced in a study of neurological immune-mediated disorders. TCRdb re-called the 5' RACE reads through MiXCR, storing one row per CDR3 protein. Here the sample spans approximately 36,000 distinct CDR3 sequences, about 3.3% being singletons. Time point of the sample: longitudinal time-point 1 (baseline). Sequenced material: PBMCs. Receptors were obtained from a woman aged 55-69 years with multiple sclerosis.

This clonotype was observed at least ten times. The V gene is TRBV7-9, the J gene TRBJ1-2; the D is unclear. The ends were cut back, 4 bases at V and 8 bases at J, with 14 bases in the middle. There are 13 residues in the CDR3. In germline, CDR1 is SEHNR, CDR2 FQNEAQ (reference sequence). The CDR3 DNA follows: TGTGCCAGCAGCTACGATCGAAGGGAAGGCTACACCTTC. Translated, it gives CASSYDRREGYTF.

There are many counts of this clonotype. The chain has TRBV7-8 and TRBJ1-5; 8 bases are a match to TRBD1. V trimming: 3 bases; J trimming: 4 bases; junction bases outside the gene matches: 2. Germline V gene sequence: CDR1 SGHVS, CDR2 FQNEAQ. The CDR3 is made up of 14 amino acids. The CDR3 here is CASSLDRVNQPQHF. In DNA form, the CDR3 reads TGTGCCAGCAGCTTGGACAGGGTAAATCAGCCCCAGCATTTT.

This clonotype occurred many times. The V call is TRBV7-6, the J call TRBJ2-1; D unresolved. V lost 3 bases and J lost 8, with 14 bases in between. The CDR3 has 14 residues. Germline V gene data show CDR1 as SGHVS and CDR2 as FNYEAQ. Here the CDR3 DNA reads TGTGCCAGCAGCTTTCGGGCAGGTTGGGATGAGCAGTTCTTC. It yields the protein CASSFRAGWDEQFF.

At least ten counts were recorded for this clonotype. V and J are TRBV7-9 and TRBJ1-1; TRBD1 matches at 7 bases. There are 15 residues in the CDR3. V trimming: 5 bases; J trimming: 4 bases; junction bases outside the gene matches: 10. Looked up from germline, CDR1 is SEHNR and CDR2 is FQNEAQ (reference sequence). The CDR3 sequence is CASSPLRGLGTEAFF. As DNA, the CDR3 is TGTGCCAGCAGCCCCCTAAGGGGGCTGGGCACTGAAGCTTTCTTT.

V and J are TRBV5-1 and TRBJ2-5; D is perhaps TRBD2 (5 bases). V was shortened by 1 base and J by 5 bases, with 12 bases between the two germline ends. Germline CDR1 reads SGHRS; CDR2 reads YFSETQ. The CDR3 has 14 amino acids. The CDR3 loop reads CASSLTRIQETQYF. CDR3 in DNA: TGCGCCAGCAGCTTGACTAGAATTCAGGAGACCCAGTACTTC.

The sample holds many counts of this clonotype. This chain uses TRBV5-1 with TRBJ2-2; D unclear. Deletions cut 3 bases from V and 4 bases from J, with 16 bases between. CDR1 and CDR2 from the germline V gene are SGHRS and YFSETQ. This CDR3 has 16 residues. CDR3 protein: CASSYREVKSTGELFF. The CDR3 DNA is TGCGCCAGCAGCTACCGAGAGGTCAAGAGCACCGGGGAGCTGTTTTTT.

This clonotype was found many times. The chain carries TRBV7-9 and TRBJ2-3, with 9 positions matching TRBD1. The length of the CDR3 is 16 residues. With V trimmed by 5 bases and J by 5 bases, 11 bases remained unmatched. The germline V gene encodes CDR1 SEHNR and CDR2 FQNEAQ (reference sequence). CDR3 DNA sequence: TGTGCCAGCAGCACCCACCCCACAGGGGGCAGAGATACGCAGTATTTT. Translating it yields CASSTHPTGGRDTQYF. Full variable domain (missing parts from reference TRBV7-9 and TRBJ2-3): DTGVSQNPRHKITKRGQNVTFRCDPISEHNRLYWYRQTLGQGPEFLTYFQNEAQLEKSRLLSDRFSAERPKGSFSTLEIQRTEQGDSAMYLCASSTHPTGGRDTQYFGPGTRLTVL.

This clonotype was counted ten times or more. The chain has TRBV5-1 and TRBJ1-2, with 9 nucleotides matching TRBD1. The germline gives CDR1 SGHRS, CDR2 YFSETQ. The ends lost 4 bases at V and 0 bases at J; junction bases unmatched: 7. The CDR3 runs 16 residues. This chain's CDR3 is CASSGGQGSTNYGYTF. CDR3 nucleotides: TGCGCCAGCAGCGGAGGACAGGGGTCTACTAACTATGGCTACACCTTC.

This clonotype came up many times. V gene TRBV12-3 or TRBV12-4 combines with J gene TRBJ2-7; 11 bases are shared with TRBD1. V was pared by 6 bases and J by 3 bases, with 7 bases of the junction left unmatched. The CDR3 is 15 residues long. The CDR3 sequence: CASRTTGTGGYEQYF. CDR3 DNA: TGTGCCAGCAGAACAACCGGGACAGGGGGCTACGAGCAGTACTTC.

There are many counts of this clonotype. This chain uses TRBV12-3 or TRBV12-4 with TRBJ2-1; TRBD1 agrees at 9 bases. The CDR3 has 13 amino acids. Trimming cost V 6 bases and J 14 bases; bases outside gene matches: 11. In DNA, the CDR3 is TGTGCCAGCAGCCCCGGGACAGGGCTTTTCGAGTTCTTC. Its protein is CASSPGTGLFEFF.

This clonotype occurred many times. The rearrangement uses TRBV5-1 and TRBJ2-1; TRBD2 matches at 7 bases. Unmatched junction bases numbered 8, after V lost 0 bases and J lost 5 bases. CDR3 length: 16 amino acids. The germline V gene has CDR1 SGHRS and CDR2 YFSETQ. This CDR3 is CASSLVPGLTDNEQFF. Written as DNA, the CDR3 is TGCGCCAGCAGCTTGGTTCCGGGACTAACAGACAATGAGCAGTTCTTC.

This clonotype was found many times. The V call is TRBV12-3 or TRBV12-4, the J call TRBJ2-5; no clear D. Trimming cost V 5 bases and J 7 bases, with 11 bases left between them. There are 12 residues in the CDR3. The CDR3 region is CASSRPEGTQYF. In nucleotides, the CDR3 is TGTGCCAGCAGTCGACCGGAAGGGACCCAGTACTTC.

This clonotype was seen ten or more times. This chain uses TRBV2 with TRBJ1-2, with no clear D. V lost 1 base and J 4 bases, leaving 7 bases between the germline ends. Germline-derived CDR1 and CDR2 are SNHLY and FYNNEI. CDR3 length equals 13 residues. The CDR3 nucleotides are TGTGCCAGCAGTGAAGGTGCCGGCTATGGCTACACCTTC. Its translation is CASSEGAGYGYTF.